What follows are 13 T cell receptor beta chains derived from one specimen sequenced in a study of blood T cell repertoires in COVID-19. The protocol was immunoSEQ multiplex PCR, while the TCRdb copy is restricted to in-frame clones and leaves out a portion. This table has about 140,000 clones, about three quarters appearing once. The sequencing input was PBMCs or T cells enriched from blood (not recorded which). Receptor source: a woman aged 50 to 65 who had recovered from COVID-19.

The chain combines TRBV2 with TRBJ1-2; D is possibly TRBD1 (5 bases). Germline-derived CDR1 and CDR2 are SNHLY and FYNNEI. The CDR3 consists of 13 residues. Trimming removed 2 bases from V and 5 bases from J, with 9 bases in between. The DNA for the CDR3 is TGTGCCAGCAGTGAATCAGGGACTTATGGCTACACCTTC. It specifies CASSESGTYGYTF. Drawing the rest from reference TRBV2 and TRBJ1-2, the complete variable domain is EPEVTQTPSHQVTQMGQEVILRCVPISNHLYFYWYRQILGQKVEFLVSFYNNEISEKSEIFDDQFSVERPDGSNFTLKIRSTKLEDSAMYFCASSESGTYGYTFGSGTRLTVV.

This sequence joins TRBV29-1 and TRBJ1-1; perhaps TRBD1 as D (5 bases). This CDR3 spans 13 amino acids. V gave up 4 bases and J gave up 8 bases, with 17 bases separating them. Germline-derived CDR1 and CDR2 are SQVTM and ANQGSEA. The DNA of the CDR3 is TGCAGCGTTGTCGGGGGACCCGTCGGGGAAGCTTTCTTT. Protein sequence: CSVVGGPVGEAFF.

The chain employs TRBV6-5 and TRBJ1-1; 9 bases agree with TRBD1. V shed 4 bases, J shed 2 bases, and the junction held 5 bases outside the gene matches. CDR3 length: 15 residues. CDR1 and CDR2 (germline): MNHEY, SVGAGI. This CDR3 reads CASSSPGQGNTEAFF. The CDR3 DNA follows: TGTGCCAGCAGTTCACCGGGACAGGGCAACACTGAAGCTTTCTTT.

This clone was found a few times. The DNA of the CDR3 is TGTGCCAGCAGTTCGGTCGCAGGGAACTCACCCCTCCACTTT. It is translated as CASSSVAGNSPLHF. This sequence joins TRBV6-2 or TRBV6-3 and TRBJ1-6; D perhaps matches TRBD1 (5 bases). The CDR3 totals 14 residues. Trimming removed 4 bases at V and 10 bases at J, with 14 bases between. From germline, CDR1 is MNHEY and CDR2 SVGEGT.

The chain joins TRBV7-9 to TRBJ2-5; 7 bases are shared with TRBD1. The CDR3 totals 14 residues. The V and J ends lost 3 bases and 4 bases, in that order; junction bases with no gene match: 5. The germline V gene encodes CDR1 SEHNR and CDR2 FQNEAQ (reference sequence). The CDR3 DNA reads TGTGCCAGCAGCTTCAGGGGGAGTAGAGAGACCCAGTACTTC. Protein: CASSFRGSRETQYF.

CDR3 coding DNA: TGTGCCACCCTGTCCTACAATGAGCAGTTCTTC. Protein product: CATLSYNEQFF. The genes are TRBV28 and TRBJ2-1, with D unresolved. V lost 10 bases to trimming and J lost 1 base, with 5 bases between them. Germline assignment: CDR1 MDHEN and CDR2 SYDVKM. CDR3 length equals 11 residues.

V and J are TRBV5-1 and TRBJ2-2; the match to TRBD1 covers 9 bases. Trimming at V came to 0 bases and at J to 2 bases, leaving 2 bases not matched to a gene. CDR1 is SGHRS, CDR2 YFSETQ, per germline. This CDR3 is 16 amino acids long. In DNA form, the CDR3 reads TGCGCCAGCAGCTTGGGACAGGGGGTAAACACCGGGGAGCTGTTTTTT. It codes for CASSLGQGVNTGELFF. Full variable domain (outside the CDR3, taken from reference TRBV5-1 and TRBJ2-2): KAGVTQTPRYLIKTRGQQVTLSCSPISGHRSVSWYQQTPGQGLQFLFEYFSETQRNKGNFPGRFSGRQFSNSRSEMNVSTLELGDSALYLCASSLGQGVNTGELFFGEGSRLTVL.

The sample holds a few counts of this clone. The chain uses TRBV11-3 and TRBJ2-1; D is unclear. Germline V lookup: CDR1 SGHNT, CDR2 YENEEA. The CDR3 totals 14 residues. Trimming took off 0 bases at V and 9 bases at J, with 12 bases between the two ends. The CDR3 protein is CASSLDPGVGEQFF. The CDR3 region has the DNA TGTGCCAGCAGCTTAGATCCCGGTGTCGGTGAGCAGTTCTTC.

The gene calls are TRBV6-6 and TRBJ2-5; 10 bases are a match to TRBD2. The CDR3 is made up of 16 amino acids. V shed 2 bases, J shed 2 bases, and the junction held 5 bases outside the gene matches. The germline gives CDR1 MNHNY, CDR2 SVGAGI (reference sequence). The CDR3 DNA follows: TGTGCCAGCAGTTACGAGGTAGCGGGGGGTCAAGAGACCCAGTACTTC. Its protein is CASSYEVAGGQETQYF.

The chain carries TRBV6-5 and TRBJ1-3; D uncertain. This CDR3 comprises 14 residues. From germline, CDR1 is MNHEY and CDR2 SVGAGI. V was clipped by 6 bases and J by 0 bases, with 9 bases between them. CDR3 nucleotides: TGTGCCAGCAGCCAGAGACACTCTGGAAACACCATATATTTT. Residues: CASSQRHSGNTIYF.

This chain connects TRBV18 to TRBJ2-6; 10 bases align to TRBD1. J lost 4 bases, V lost 6 bases, and 15 bases had no gene match. Germline V gene sequence: CDR1 KGHSH, CDR2 LQKENI. This CDR3 is built from 19 residues. The CDR3 loop reads CASSPVSGTGATGANVLTF. The CDR3 region has the DNA TGTGCCAGCTCTCCCGTTAGCGGGACAGGGGCGACCGGGGCCAACGTCCTGACTTTC.

J is TRBJ2-5 and V is TRBV28; D is unresolved. This CDR3 is 12 amino acids long. Per germline, CDR1 MDHEN and CDR2 SYDVKM. Trimming cost V 6 bases and J 5 bases, with 10 bases left between them. The DNA for the CDR3 is TGTGCCAGCAGGGGCCAGTTGGAGACCCAGTACTTC. It yields the protein CASRGQLETQYF.

This rearrangement joins TRBV7-3 to TRBJ2-7, with 8 bases matching TRBD1. The trim removed 5 bases at V and 1 base at J, leaving 7 bases unmatched. The germline CDR1 and CDR2 sequences are SGHTA and FQGTGA. This CDR3 comprises 15 residues. The CDR3 is CASSPSWTGSYEQYF. The DNA for the CDR3 is TGTGCCAGCAGCCCCTCCTGGACAGGGTCCTACGAGCAGTACTTC.